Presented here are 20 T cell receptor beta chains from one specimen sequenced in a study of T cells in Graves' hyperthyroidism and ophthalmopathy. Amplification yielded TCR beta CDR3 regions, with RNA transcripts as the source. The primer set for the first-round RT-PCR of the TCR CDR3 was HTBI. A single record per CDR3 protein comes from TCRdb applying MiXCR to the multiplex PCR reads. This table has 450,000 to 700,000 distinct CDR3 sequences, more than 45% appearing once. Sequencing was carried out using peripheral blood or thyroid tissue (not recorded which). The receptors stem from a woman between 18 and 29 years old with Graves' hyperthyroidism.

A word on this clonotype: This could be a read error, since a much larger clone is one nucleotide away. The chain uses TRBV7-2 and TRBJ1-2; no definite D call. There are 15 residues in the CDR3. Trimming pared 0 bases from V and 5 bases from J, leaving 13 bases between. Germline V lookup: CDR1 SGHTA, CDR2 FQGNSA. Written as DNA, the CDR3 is TGTACCAGCAGCTTAGCCAGACCTGATCTTTATGGCTACACCTTC. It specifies CTSSLARPDLYGYTF.

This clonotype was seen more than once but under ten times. CDR3 sequence: CASSLSSGREQYF. The DNA for the CDR3 is TGTGCCAGCAGCCTTAGTAGCGGACGTGAGCAGTACTTC. The chain uses TRBV7-9 and TRBJ2-7; possibly TRBD2 for D (6 bases). The CDR3 has 13 residues. The germline gives CDR1 SEHNR, CDR2 FQNEAQ (reference sequence). The ends were cut back, 5 bases at V and 7 bases at J, with 15 bases in the middle.

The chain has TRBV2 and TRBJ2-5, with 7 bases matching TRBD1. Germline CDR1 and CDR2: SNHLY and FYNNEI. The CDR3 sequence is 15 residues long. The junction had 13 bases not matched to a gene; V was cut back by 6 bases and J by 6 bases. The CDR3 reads CASRYRTGDVKTQYF. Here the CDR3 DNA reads TGTGCCAGCAGATACCGGACAGGAGATGTAAAGACCCAGTACTTC.

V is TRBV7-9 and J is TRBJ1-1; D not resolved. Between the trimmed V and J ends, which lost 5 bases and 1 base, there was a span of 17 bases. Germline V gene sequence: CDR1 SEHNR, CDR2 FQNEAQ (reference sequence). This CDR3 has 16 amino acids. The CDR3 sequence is CASSPEMGSGNTEAFF. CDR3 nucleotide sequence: TGTGCCAGCAGCCCTGAGATGGGCAGCGGGAACACTGAAGCTTTCTTT.

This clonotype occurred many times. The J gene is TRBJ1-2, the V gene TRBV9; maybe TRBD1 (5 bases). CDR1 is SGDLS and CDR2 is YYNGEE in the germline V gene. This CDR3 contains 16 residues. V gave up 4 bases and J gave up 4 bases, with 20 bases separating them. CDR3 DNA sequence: TGTGCCAGCAGCCCCGGCTTGGACGGGGGAAGCTATGGCTACACCTTC. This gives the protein CASSPGLDGGSYGYTF.

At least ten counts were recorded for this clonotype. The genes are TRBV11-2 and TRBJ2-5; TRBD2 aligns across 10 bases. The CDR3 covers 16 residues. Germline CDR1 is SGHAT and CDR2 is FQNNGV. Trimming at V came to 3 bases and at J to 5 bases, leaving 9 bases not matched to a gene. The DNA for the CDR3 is TGTGCCAGCAGCTTGATCGAGCGGGAGGGCCAGGAGACCCAGTACTTC. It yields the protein CASSLIEREGQETQYF.

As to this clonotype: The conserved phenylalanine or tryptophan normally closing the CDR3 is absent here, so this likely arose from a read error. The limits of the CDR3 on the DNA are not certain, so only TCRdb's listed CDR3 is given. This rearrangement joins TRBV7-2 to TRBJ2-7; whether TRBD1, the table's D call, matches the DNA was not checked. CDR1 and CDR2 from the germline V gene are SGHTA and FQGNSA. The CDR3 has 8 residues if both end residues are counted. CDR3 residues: CASSLTYR.

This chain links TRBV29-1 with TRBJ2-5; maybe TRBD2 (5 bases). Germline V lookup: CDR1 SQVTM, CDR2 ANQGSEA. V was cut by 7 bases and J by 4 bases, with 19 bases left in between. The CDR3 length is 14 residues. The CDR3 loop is CSARTTGTTETQYF. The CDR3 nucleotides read TGCAGCGCCCGGACGACGGGAACGACAGAGACCCAGTACTTC.

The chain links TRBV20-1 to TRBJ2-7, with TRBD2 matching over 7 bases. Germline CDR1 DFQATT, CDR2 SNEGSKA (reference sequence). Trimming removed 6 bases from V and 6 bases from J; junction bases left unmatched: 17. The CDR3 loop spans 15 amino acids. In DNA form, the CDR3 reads TGCAGTGCGCCCATGGGTGGGAGGGCCGCTTCCGAGCAGTACTTC. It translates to CSAPMGGRAASEQYF.

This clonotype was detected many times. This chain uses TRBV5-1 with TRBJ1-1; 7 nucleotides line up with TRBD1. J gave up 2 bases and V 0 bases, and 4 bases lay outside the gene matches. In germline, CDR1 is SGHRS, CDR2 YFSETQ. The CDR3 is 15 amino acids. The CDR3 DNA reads TGCGCCAGCAGCTTGGACGGGACAGTTAACACTGAAGCTTTCTTT. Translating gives CASSLDGTVNTEAFF.

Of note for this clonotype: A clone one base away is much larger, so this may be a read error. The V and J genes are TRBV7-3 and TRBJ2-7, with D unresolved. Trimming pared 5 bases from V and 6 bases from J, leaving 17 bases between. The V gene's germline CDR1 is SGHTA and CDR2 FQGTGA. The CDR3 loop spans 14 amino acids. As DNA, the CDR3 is TGTGCCAGCAGCCCCGAAGGTTGGGATTGCGAGCAGTACTTC. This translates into CASSPEGWDCEQYF.

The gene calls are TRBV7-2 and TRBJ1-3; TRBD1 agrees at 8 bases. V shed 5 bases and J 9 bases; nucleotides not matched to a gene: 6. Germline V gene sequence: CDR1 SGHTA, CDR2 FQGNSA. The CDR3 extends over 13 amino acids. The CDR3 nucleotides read TGTGCCAGCAGCCCAGACAGGGGTGGCACCATATATTTT. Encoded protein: CASSPDRGGTIYF.

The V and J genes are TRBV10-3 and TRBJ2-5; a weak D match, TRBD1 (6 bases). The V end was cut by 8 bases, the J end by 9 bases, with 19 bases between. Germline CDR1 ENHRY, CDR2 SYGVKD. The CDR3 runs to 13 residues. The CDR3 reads CAIATGMGQPQYF. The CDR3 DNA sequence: TGTGCCATCGCGACAGGAATGGGTCAGCCCCAGTACTTC.

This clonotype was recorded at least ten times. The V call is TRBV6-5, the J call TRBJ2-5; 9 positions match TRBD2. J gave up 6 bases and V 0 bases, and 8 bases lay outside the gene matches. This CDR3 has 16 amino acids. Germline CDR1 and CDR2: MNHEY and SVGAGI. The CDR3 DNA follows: TGTGCCAGCAGTTACTCGTTAGCGGGAGCAGTCAAGACCCAGTACTTC. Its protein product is CASSYSLAGAVKTQYF.

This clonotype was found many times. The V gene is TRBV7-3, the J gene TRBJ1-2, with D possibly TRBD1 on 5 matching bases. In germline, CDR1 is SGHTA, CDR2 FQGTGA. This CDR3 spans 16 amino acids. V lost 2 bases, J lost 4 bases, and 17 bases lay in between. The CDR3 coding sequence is TGTGCCAGCAGCTTAGCACCGGGACGTTTCCCCTATGGCTACACCTTC. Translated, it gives CASSLAPGRFPYGYTF.

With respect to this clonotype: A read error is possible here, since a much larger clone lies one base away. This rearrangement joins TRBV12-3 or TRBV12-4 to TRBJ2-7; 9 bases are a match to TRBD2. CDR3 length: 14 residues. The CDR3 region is CASSQGLAFDEQYF. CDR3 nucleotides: TGTGCTAGTAGTCAGGGACTAGCCTTCGACGAGCAGTACTTC.

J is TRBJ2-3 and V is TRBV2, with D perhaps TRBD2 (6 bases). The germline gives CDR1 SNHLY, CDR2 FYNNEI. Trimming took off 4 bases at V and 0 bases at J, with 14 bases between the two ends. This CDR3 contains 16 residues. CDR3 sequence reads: CASSVSLATSTDTQYF. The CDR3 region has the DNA TGTGCCAGCAGTGTTAGTCTAGCGACTAGCACAGATACGCAGTATTTT.

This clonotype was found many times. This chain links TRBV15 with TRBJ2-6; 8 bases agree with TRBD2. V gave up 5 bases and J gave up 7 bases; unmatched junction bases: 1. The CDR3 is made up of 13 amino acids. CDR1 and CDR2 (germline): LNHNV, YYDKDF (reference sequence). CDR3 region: CATSAGGANVLTF. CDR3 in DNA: TGTGCCACCAGCGCGGGGGGAGCCAACGTCCTGACTTTC. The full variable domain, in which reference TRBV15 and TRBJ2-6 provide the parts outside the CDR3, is DAMVIQNPRYQVTQFGKPVTLSCSQTLNHNVMYWYQQKSSQAPKLLFHYYDKDFNNEADTPDNFQSRRPNTSFCFLDIRSPGLGDTAMYLCATSAGGANVLTFGAGSRLTVL.

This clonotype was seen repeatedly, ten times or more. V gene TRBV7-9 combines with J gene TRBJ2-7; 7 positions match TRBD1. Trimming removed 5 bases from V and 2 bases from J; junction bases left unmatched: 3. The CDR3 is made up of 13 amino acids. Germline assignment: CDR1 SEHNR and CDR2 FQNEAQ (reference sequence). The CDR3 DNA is TGTGCCAGCAGCGACAGGGCCACCTACGAGCAGTACTTC. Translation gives CASSDRATYEQYF.

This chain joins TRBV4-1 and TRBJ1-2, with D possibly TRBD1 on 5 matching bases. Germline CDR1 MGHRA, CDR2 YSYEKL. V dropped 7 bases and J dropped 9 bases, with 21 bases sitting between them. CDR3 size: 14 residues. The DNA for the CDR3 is TGCGCCAGCACCGGGACTAGCGGGTTGGGGCGCTACACCTTC. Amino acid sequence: CASTGTSGLGRYTF.